These 20 T cell receptor beta chains came from one sample sequenced in a study of T cells in localized non-small cell lung cancer. Libraries were prepared by immunoSEQ multiplex PCR; TCRdb keeps only in-frame clonotypes and omits some of them. The table records 50,000 or so clones, around 81% of them present only once. Sequenced material: PBMCs, taken before any cancer treatment. All receptors derive from a woman aged 40 to 75 with stage II lung adenocarcinoma.

The V gene is TRBV6-5, the J gene TRBJ2-7, with D unresolved. The V and J ends lost 5 bases and 0 bases respectively, with 11 bases between them. This CDR3 spans 14 amino acids. Per germline, CDR1 MNHEY and CDR2 SVGAGI. CDR3 DNA: TGTGCCAGCAGTCCCCACCGGGTCTCCTACGAGCAGTACTTC. Translation: CASSPHRVSYEQYF.

V usage is TRBV6-5 and J usage is TRBJ2-7, with 7 bases aligning to TRBD1. V dropped 5 bases and J dropped 2; count of bases not matched to a gene: 6. Germline V gene lookup returns CDR1 MNHEY and CDR2 SVGAGI. The CDR3 runs to 14 residues. In DNA form, the CDR3 reads TGTGCCAGCAGTCCCAGGGGGACAACCTACGAGCAGTACTTC. It yields the protein CASSPRGTTYEQYF.

This clone was seen only once. J is TRBJ2-7 and V is TRBV29-1; tentatively, D is TRBD1 or TRBD2 (6 bases each). V gave up 1 base and J gave up 5 bases, with 15 bases separating them. The CDR3 loop spans 14 amino acids. Germline-derived CDR1 and CDR2 are SQVTM and ANQGSEA. The CDR3 coding sequence is TGCAGCGTTGAAGGGGGCACAGGGAGGAACGAGCAGTACTTC. This codes for CSVEGGTGRNEQYF.

The gene calls are TRBV27 and TRBJ1-5; 7 positions match TRBD1. Germline V gene lookup returns CDR1 MNHEY and CDR2 SMNVEV (reference sequence). V dropped 3 bases and J dropped 7; count of bases not matched to a gene: 3. This CDR3 has 13 amino acids. For the CDR3, the DNA is TGTGCCAGCAGTTTGACAGGGACCCAGCCCCAGCATTTT. Amino acid sequence: CASSLTGTQPQHF.

The chain has TRBV28 and TRBJ1-2; D may be TRBD1 (5 bases). CDR1 is MDHEN, CDR2 SYDVKM, per germline. The CDR3 sequence is 14 residues long. V lost 10 bases and J lost 4, with 19 bases in between. The CDR3 is CATSTIDRFYGYTF. The DNA for the CDR3 is TGTGCCACCTCGACAATAGACAGATTCTATGGCTACACCTTC.

This chain uses TRBV7-6 with TRBJ2-7; maybe TRBD2 (6 bases). Germline V gives CDR1 SGHVS, CDR2 FNYEAQ. The V end was cut by 5 bases, the J end by 3 bases, with 11 bases between. The CDR3 has 13 residues. CDR3 sequence: CASSKLEGYEQYF. CDR3 bases: TGTGCCAGCAGCAAGTTGGAGGGCTACGAGCAGTACTTC.

The chain links TRBV4-1 to TRBJ1-1; 8 bases fit TRBD1. CDR1 MGHRA and CDR2 YSYEKL come from the germline V gene. This CDR3 has 15 amino acids. The V and J ends lost 1 base and 5 bases, in that order; junction bases with no gene match: 6. CDR3 sequence (DNA): TGCGCCAGCAGCCAAGGACAGGGGAAGGGGACTGAAGCTTTCTTT. Translated: CASSQGQGKGTEAFF.

On this clone: A much larger clone lies a single base off, so this may be a read error. The same CDR3 arises from other DNA sequences in this sample as well. The chain is built from TRBV5-1 and TRBJ1-2, with 7 bases matching TRBD1. The CDR3 is made up of 13 amino acids. Germline V gene data show CDR1 as SGHRS and CDR2 as YFSETQ. The CDR3 nucleotides read TGCGCCAGCAGTAATGACAGGGACTATGGCTACACCTTT. As protein: CASSNDRDYGYTF.

The chain has TRBV19 and TRBJ2-6, with D possibly being TRBD2 (5 bases). Trimming left V 8 bases short and J 0 bases short, with 11 bases between. Germline V CDR1 and CDR2: LNHDA, SQIVND (reference sequence). This CDR3 contains 15 residues. The CDR3 DNA reads TGTGCCAGTCGAGGGCGCTACTCTGGGGCCAACGTCCTGACTTTC. As protein: CASRGRYSGANVLTF.

This sequence joins TRBV6-1 and TRBJ2-2; maybe TRBD2 (6 bases). The CDR3 is 18 residues long. The V gene's germline CDR1 is MNHNS and CDR2 SASEGT. The ends were cut back, 4 bases at V and 0 bases at J, with 18 bases in the middle. The CDR3 nucleotides read TGTGCCAGCAGTGGTCTAGCGCCCGACTTCGCGAACACCGGGGAGCTGTTTTTT. The encoded protein is CASSGLAPDFANTGELFF.

This clone was counted only a few times. This sequence joins TRBV10-3 and TRBJ1-5; perhaps TRBD1 as D (5 bases). Trimming removed 4 bases at V and 3 bases at J, with 7 bases between. There are 13 residues in the CDR3. CDR1 is ENHRY, CDR2 SYGVKD, per germline. The DNA for the CDR3 is TGTGCCATCAGTGGGGGGGACAATCAGCCCCAGCATTTT. It translates to CAISGGDNQPQHF.

The chain employs TRBV28 and TRBJ2-4; D remains unclear. V was trimmed by 5 bases and J by 3 bases, leaving 17 bases between them. The CDR3 consists of 16 residues. CDR1 MDHEN and CDR2 SYDVKM come from the germline V gene. The DNA for the CDR3 is TGTGCCAGCAGTCTGGGCCCTTTTACGGGCAAAAACATTCAGTACTTC. Translated: CASSLGPFTGKNIQYF.

The chain carries TRBV28 and TRBJ2-5; weak D call: TRBD2 (5 bases). Germline V gene lookup returns CDR1 MDHEN and CDR2 SYDVKM. The CDR3 spans 14 residues. The V end was cut by 2 bases, the J end by 5 bases, with 12 bases between. CDR3 sequence: CASSLRGQPETQYF. The CDR3 DNA reads TGTGCCAGCAGTTTACGAGGGCAGCCGGAGACCCAGTACTTC.

DNA of the CDR3: TGTGCCAGCAGCTCCCAGACAGGGAATACCTACGAGCAGTACTTC. It is translated as CASSSQTGNTYEQYF. The chain recombines TRBV7-2 with TRBJ2-7; 7 bases line up with TRBD1. The germline V gene has CDR1 SGHTA and CDR2 FQGNSA. V shed 4 bases and J 2 bases; nucleotides not matched to a gene: 8. There are 15 residues in the CDR3.

The chain employs TRBV29-1 and TRBJ1-2, with 7 bases aligning to TRBD1. Germline-derived CDR1 and CDR2 are SQVTM and ANQGSEA. Trimming took 3 bases from V and 0 from J; bases not matched to a gene: 7. This CDR3 contains 15 residues. The CDR3, as DNA: TGCAGCGTTGAGGGGACAGAGAGCCCTAACTATGGCTACACCTTC. This sequence encodes CSVEGTESPNYGYTF.

The rearrangement links TRBV15 to TRBJ2-7, with D possibly matching TRBD1 (5 bases). In germline, CDR1 is LNHNV, CDR2 YYDKDF (reference sequence). This CDR3 has 16 amino acids. Trimming stripped 0 bases from V and 2 bases from J, with 14 bases between. This CDR3 is CATSRDPDSAAYEQYF. DNA for the CDR3: TGTGCCACCAGCAGAGATCCCGACAGTGCAGCCTACGAGCAGTACTTC.

The chain joins TRBV18 to TRBJ2-5, with D tentatively TRBD2 (6 bases). Deletions cut 8 bases from V and 4 bases from J, with 17 bases between. This CDR3 contains 14 residues. Germline values: CDR1 KGHSH, CDR2 LQKENI. The CDR3: CASASTAGRETQYF. In DNA form, the CDR3 reads TGTGCCAGCGCCTCCACGGCGGGGAGAGAGACCCAGTACTTC.

The chain has TRBV6-6 and TRBJ1-1; D remains unclear. The CDR3 consists of 11 residues. The V gene's germline CDR1 is MNHNY and CDR2 SVGAGI (reference sequence). The V and J ends lost 4 bases and 3 bases respectively, with 3 bases between them. This chain's CDR3 is CASSSYTEAFF. As DNA, the CDR3 is TGTGCCAGCAGTTCTTACACTGAAGCTTTCTTT.

This clone was picked up one time. The genes are TRBV9 and TRBJ1-5; D gene ambiguous. Trimming took off 0 bases at V and 7 bases at J, with 8 bases between the two ends. CDR1 SGDLS and CDR2 YYNGEE come from the germline V gene. This CDR3 has 13 residues. DNA for the CDR3: TGTGCCAGCAGCGTAGCGGAACGGCAGCCCCAGCATTTT. Encoded protein: CASSVAERQPQHF.

The count of this clone is one. The chain uses TRBV5-1 and TRBJ2-7; D gene ambiguous. The germline V and J ends were trimmed by 6 bases and 5 bases, with 15 bases remaining between them. This CDR3 comprises 13 residues. Germline lookup yields CDR1 SGHRS and CDR2 YFSETQ. CDR3 sequence: CASKGIFMDEQYF. CDR3 DNA sequence: TGCGCCAGCAAGGGAATCTTCATGGACGAGCAGTACTTC.